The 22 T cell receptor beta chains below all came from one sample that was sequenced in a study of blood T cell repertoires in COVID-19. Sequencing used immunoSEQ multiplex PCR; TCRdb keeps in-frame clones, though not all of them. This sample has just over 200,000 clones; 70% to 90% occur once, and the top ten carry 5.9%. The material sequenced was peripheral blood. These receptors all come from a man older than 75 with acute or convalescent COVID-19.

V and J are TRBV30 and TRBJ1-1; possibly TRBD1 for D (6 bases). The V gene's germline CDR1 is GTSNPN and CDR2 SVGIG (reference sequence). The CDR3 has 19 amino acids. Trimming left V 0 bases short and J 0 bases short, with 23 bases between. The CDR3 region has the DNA TGTGCCTGGAGTGTACTTTTTTTCCGGGACAAAGTCATGAACACTGAAGCTTTCTTT. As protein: CAWSVLFFRDKVMNTEAFF.

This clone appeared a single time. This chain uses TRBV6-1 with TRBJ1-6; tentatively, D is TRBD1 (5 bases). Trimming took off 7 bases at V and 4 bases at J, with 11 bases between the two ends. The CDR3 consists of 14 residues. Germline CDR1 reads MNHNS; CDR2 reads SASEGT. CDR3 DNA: TGTGCCAGCAATTCGGGGGGGTATAATTCACCCCTCCACTTT. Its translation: CASNSGGYNSPLHF.

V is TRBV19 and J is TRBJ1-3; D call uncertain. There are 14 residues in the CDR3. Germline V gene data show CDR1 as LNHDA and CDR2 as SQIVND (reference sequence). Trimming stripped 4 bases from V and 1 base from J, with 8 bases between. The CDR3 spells CASSTSRSGNTIYF. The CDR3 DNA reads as TGTGCCAGTAGTACTTCGAGGTCTGGAAACACCATATATTTT. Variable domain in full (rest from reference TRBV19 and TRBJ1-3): DGGITQSPKYLFRKEGQNVTLSCEQNLNHDAMYWYRQDPGQGLRLIYYSQIVNDFQKGDIAEGYSVSREKKESFPLTVTSAQKNPTAFYLCASSTSRSGNTIYFGEGSWLTVV.

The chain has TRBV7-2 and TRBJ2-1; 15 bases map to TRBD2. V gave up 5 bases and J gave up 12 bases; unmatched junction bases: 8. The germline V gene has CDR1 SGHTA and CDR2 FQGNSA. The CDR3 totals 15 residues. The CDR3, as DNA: TGTGCCAGCAGCCCGGGACTAGCGGGAGGCCAGGGGCAGTTCTTC. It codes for CASSPGLAGGQGQFF.

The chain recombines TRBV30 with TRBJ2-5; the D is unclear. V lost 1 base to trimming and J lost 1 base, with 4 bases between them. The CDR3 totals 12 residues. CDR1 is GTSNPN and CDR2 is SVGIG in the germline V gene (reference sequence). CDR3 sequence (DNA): TGTGCCTGGAGTGAGCTCCAAGAGACCCAGTACTTC. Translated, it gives CAWSELQETQYF.

The CDR3 nucleotides read TGTGCCAGCAGCTTGGAGCACCTAGGCTACACCTTC. The encoded protein is CASSLEHLGYTF. The chain joins TRBV5-4 to TRBJ1-2; D uncertain. The germline V and J ends were trimmed by 0 bases and 8 bases, with 8 bases remaining between them. The CDR3 sequence is 12 residues long. CDR1 and CDR2 (germline): SGHNT, YYREEE (reference sequence).

CDR3 amino acids: CASRKREGVTDTQYF. CDR3 nucleotide sequence: TGTGCCAGCAGAAAGCGGGAGGGGGTCACAGATACGCAGTATTTT. This rearrangement joins TRBV21-1 to TRBJ2-3; TRBD2, the table's D call, was not compared with the DNA. TRBV21-1 is recorded as a pseudogene. This CDR3 spans 15 amino acids.

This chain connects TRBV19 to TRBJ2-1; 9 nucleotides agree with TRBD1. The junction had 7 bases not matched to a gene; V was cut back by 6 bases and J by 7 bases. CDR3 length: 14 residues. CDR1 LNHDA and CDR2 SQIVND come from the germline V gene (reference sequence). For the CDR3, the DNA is TGTGCCAGTAGGAAACAGGGGGCAAGGAATGAGCAGTTCTTC. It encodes CASRKQGARNEQFF.

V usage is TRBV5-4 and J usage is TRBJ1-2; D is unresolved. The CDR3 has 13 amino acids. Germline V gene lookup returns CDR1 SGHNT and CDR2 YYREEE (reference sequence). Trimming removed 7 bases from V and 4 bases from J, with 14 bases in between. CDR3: CASCLDGGYGYTF. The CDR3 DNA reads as TGTGCCAGCTGCCTGGACGGAGGCTATGGCTACACCTTC.

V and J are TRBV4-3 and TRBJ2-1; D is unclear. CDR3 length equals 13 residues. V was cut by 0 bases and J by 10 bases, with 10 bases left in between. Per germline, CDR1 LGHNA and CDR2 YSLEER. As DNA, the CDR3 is TGCGCCAGCAGCCAAGATTGGCTAGACGAGCAGTTCTTC. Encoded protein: CASSQDWLDEQFF.

CDR3 amino acids: CASSPGGNQPQHF. The CDR3 DNA reads TGTGCCAGCAGCCCAGGGGGCAATCAGCCCCAGCATTTT. The chain is built from TRBV3-1 (or the pseudogene TRBV3-2) and TRBJ1-5; maybe TRBD1 (6 bases). The CDR3 totals 13 residues. V was shortened by 4 bases and J by 2 bases, with 6 bases between the two germline ends. The V gene's germline CDR1 is LGHDT and CDR2 YNNKEL (reference sequence).

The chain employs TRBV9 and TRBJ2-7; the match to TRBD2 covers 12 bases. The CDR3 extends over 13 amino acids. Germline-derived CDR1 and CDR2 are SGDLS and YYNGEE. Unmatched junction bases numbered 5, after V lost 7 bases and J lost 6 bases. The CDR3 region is CASQGLAGSEQYF. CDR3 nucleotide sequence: TGTGCCAGCCAAGGACTAGCGGGAAGCGAGCAGTACTTC. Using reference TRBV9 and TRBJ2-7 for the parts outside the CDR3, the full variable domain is DSGVTQTPKHLITATGQRVTLRCSPRSGDLSVYWYQQSLDQGLQFLIQYYNGEERAKGNILERFSAQQFPDLHSELNLSSLELGDSALYFCASQGLAGSEQYFGPGTRLTVT.

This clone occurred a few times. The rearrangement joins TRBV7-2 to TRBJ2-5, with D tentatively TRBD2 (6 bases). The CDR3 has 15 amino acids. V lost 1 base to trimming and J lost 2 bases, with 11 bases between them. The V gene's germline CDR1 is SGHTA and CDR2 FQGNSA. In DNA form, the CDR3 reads TGTGCCAGCAGCTTAGTTGGAGGGACTCAAGAGACCCAGTACTTC. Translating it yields CASSLVGGTQETQYF.

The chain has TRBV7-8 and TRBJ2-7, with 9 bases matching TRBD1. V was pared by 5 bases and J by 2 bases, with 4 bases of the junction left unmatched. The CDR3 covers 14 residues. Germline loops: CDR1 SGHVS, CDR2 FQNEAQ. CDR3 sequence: CASSVGQGTYEQYV. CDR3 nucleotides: TGTGCCAGCAGCGTGGGACAGGGAACCTACGAGCAGTACGTC.

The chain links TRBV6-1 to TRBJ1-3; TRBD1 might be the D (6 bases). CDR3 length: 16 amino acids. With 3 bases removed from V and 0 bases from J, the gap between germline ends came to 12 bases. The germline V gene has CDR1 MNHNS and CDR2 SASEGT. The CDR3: CASSDKNRVSGNTIYF. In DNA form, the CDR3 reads TGTGCCAGCAGTGACAAGAACAGGGTCTCTGGAAACACCATATATTTT.

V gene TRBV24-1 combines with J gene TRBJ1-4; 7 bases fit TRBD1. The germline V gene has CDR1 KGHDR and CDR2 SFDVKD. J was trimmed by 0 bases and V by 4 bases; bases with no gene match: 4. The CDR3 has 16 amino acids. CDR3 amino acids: CATSEGTAATNEKLFF. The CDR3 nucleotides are TGTGCCACCAGTGAGGGGACAGCTGCAACTAATGAAAAACTGTTTTTT.

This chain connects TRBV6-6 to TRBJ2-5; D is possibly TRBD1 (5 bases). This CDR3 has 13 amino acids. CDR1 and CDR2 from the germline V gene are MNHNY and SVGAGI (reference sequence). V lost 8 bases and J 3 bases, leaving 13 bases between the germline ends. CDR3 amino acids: CASHQGTEETQYF. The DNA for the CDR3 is TGTGCCAGCCACCAGGGTACGGAAGAGACCCAGTACTTC.

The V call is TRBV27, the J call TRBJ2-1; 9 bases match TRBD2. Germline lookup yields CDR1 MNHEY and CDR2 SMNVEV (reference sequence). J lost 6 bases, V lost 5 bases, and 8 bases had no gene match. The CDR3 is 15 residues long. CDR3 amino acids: CASSPGLAGVNEQFF. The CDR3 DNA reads TGTGCCAGCAGTCCCGGGTTAGCGGGAGTCAATGAGCAGTTCTTC.

CDR3 in DNA: TGTGCCAGCAGTGAGACAGTTACGGACGGAAACACCATATATTTT. This codes for CASSETVTDGNTIYF. The chain uses TRBV2 and TRBJ1-3; TRBD1 might be the D (5 bases). The V gene lost 3 bases and the J gene lost 4 bases, with 13 bases spanning the gap. Germline V gene sequence: CDR1 SNHLY, CDR2 FYNNEI. This CDR3 comprises 15 residues.

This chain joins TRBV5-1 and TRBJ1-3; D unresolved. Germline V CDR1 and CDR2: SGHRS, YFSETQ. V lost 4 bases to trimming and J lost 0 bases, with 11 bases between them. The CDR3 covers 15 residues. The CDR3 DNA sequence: TGCGCCAGCAGCACGGGATCGCTCTCTGGAAACACCATATATTTT. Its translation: CASSTGSLSGNTIYF.

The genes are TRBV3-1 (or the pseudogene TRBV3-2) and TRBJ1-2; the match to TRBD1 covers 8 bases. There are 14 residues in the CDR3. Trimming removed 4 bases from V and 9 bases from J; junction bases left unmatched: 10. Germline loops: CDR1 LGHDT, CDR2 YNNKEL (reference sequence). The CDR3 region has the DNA TGTGCCAGCAGCCCGATTCAGGGGGCTGATCGCTACACCTTC. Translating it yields CASSPIQGADRYTF.

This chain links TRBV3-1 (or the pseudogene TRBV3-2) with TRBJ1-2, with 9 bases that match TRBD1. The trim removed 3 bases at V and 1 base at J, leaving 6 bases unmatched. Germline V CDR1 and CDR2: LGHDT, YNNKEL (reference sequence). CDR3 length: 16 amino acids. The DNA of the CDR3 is TGTGCCAGCAGCCACGGGACAGGGACCCTTAACTATGGCTACACCTTC. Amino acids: CASSHGTGTLNYGYTF.